This is a list of T cell receptor beta chains from one sample in a study of T cells in localized non-small cell lung cancer. The table came from immunoSEQ multiplex PCR; TCRdb's copy has only in-frame clones and leaves some out. The sample records fewer than 850 clones, around 30% being singletons. This sample comprised lung tumor tissue, obtained before any cancer treatment. The receptor set was obtained from a male donor aged 60 or over with stage III lung adenocarcinoma. CDR3s include the opening cysteine and the closing phenylalanine or tryptophan. The order of the fields is D gene, V gene, J gene, clone size, CDR3 protein, CDR3 DNA. A D gene is named only where the DNA matches it firmly. Not all rows give a size; the values are once, few, many and, for expanded clones, a class.

D gene: -
V gene: TRBV11-3
J gene: TRBJ1-3
clone size: -
CDR3 protein: CASSLRGGVGNTIYF
CDR3 DNA: TGTGCCAGCAGCCTCCGGGGGGGAGTTGGAAACACCATATATTTT

D gene: TRBD1
V gene: TRBV28
J gene: TRBJ1-2
clone size: -
CDR3 protein: CASRSQTGGSDYGYTF
CDR3 DNA: TGTGCCAGCAGGTCCCAGACAGGGGGCTCGGACTATGGCTACACCTTC

D gene: -
V gene: TRBV11-3
J gene: TRBJ2-3
clone size: medium-sized
CDR3 protein: CASSLGGGRETDTQYF
CDR3 DNA: TGTGCCAGCAGCCTAGGCGGCGGCAGAGAAACAGATACGCAGTATTTT

D gene: TRBD2
V gene: TRBV7-2
J gene: TRBJ2-1
clone size: few
CDR3 protein: CASSQRGVSSYNEQFF
CDR3 DNA: TGTGCCAGCAGCCAACGGGGGGTGAGCTCCTACAATGAGCAGTTCTTC

D gene: TRBD1
V gene: TRBV6-1
J gene: TRBJ1-2
clone size: few
CDR3 protein: CASSEAGDRANGYTF
CDR3 DNA: TGTGCCAGCAGTGAAGCGGGGGACAGGGCCAATGGCTACACCTTC

D gene: TRBD1
V gene: TRBV11-3
J gene: TRBJ1-1
clone size: few
CDR3 protein: CASSLGPSGQGWTEAFF
CDR3 DNA: TGTGCCAGCAGCTTAGGGCCGTCGGGACAGGGTTGGACTGAAGCTTTCTTT

D gene: TRBD1
V gene: TRBV18
J gene: TRBJ2-1
clone size: -
CDR3 protein: CASSLKAPGQGSHNEQFF
CDR3 DNA: TGTGCCAGCTCACTAAAAGCTCCGGGACAGGGGTCTCACAATGAGCAGTTCTTC

D gene: TRBD1
V gene: TRBV23-1
J gene: TRBJ2-7
clone size: -
CDR3 protein: CASSLQGGYEQYF
CDR3 DNA: TGCGCCAGCAGCTTACAGGGGGGCTACGAGCAGTACTTC

D gene: TRBD2
V gene: TRBV19
J gene: TRBJ2-7
clone size: few
CDR3 protein: CASSRRGATGSNEQYF
CDR3 DNA: TGTGCCAGTAGTAGGCGGGGGGCGACTGGTTCTAACGAGCAGTACTTC

D gene: -
V gene: TRBV6-8
J gene: TRBJ2-7
clone size: -
CDR3 protein: CASSTESTYEQYF
CDR3 DNA: TGTGCCAGCAGTACAGAGTCGACCTACGAGCAGTACTTC

D gene: TRBD2
V gene: TRBV5-1
J gene: TRBJ2-7
clone size: -
CDR3 protein: CASSLATSGGHEQYF
CDR3 DNA: TGCGCCAGCAGCCTAGCGACTAGCGGGGGGCACGAGCAGTACTTC

D gene: -
V gene: TRBV7-5
J gene: TRBJ1-3
clone size: -
CDR3 protein: CASSRGTAYSGNTIYF
CDR3 DNA: TGTGCCAGCAGTCGTGGGACAGCCTACTCTGGAAACACCATATATTTT

D gene: -
V gene: TRBV30
J gene: TRBJ1-1
clone size: -
CDR3 protein: CAWSPLGLHMNTEAFF
CDR3 DNA: TGTGCCTGGAGCCCCTTGGGTTTGCACATGAACACTGAAGCTTTCTTT

D gene: -
V gene: TRBV30
J gene: TRBJ2-7
clone size: few
CDR3 protein: CAWSLASYEQYF
CDR3 DNA: TGTGCCTGGAGTCTTGCTTCGTACGAGCAGTACTTC

D gene: -
V gene: TRBV10-3
J gene: TRBJ2-3
clone size: -
CDR3 protein: CASSELTGAGDTQYF
CDR3 DNA: TGTGCCAGCAGTGAGCTAACGGGAGCGGGAGATACGCAGTATTTT

D gene: TRBD1
V gene: TRBV6-8
J gene: TRBJ1-1
clone size: -
CDR3 protein: CASSSNDRGNTEAFF
CDR3 DNA: TGTGCCAGCAGTTCGAACGACAGGGGGAACACTGAAGCTTTCTTT

D gene: TRBD1
V gene: TRBV7-6
J gene: TRBJ2-3
clone size: -
CDR3 protein: CASSLQQGSDTSTDTQYF
CDR3 DNA: TGTGCCAGCAGCCTACAACAGGGGTCCGATACTAGCACAGATACGCAGTATTTT